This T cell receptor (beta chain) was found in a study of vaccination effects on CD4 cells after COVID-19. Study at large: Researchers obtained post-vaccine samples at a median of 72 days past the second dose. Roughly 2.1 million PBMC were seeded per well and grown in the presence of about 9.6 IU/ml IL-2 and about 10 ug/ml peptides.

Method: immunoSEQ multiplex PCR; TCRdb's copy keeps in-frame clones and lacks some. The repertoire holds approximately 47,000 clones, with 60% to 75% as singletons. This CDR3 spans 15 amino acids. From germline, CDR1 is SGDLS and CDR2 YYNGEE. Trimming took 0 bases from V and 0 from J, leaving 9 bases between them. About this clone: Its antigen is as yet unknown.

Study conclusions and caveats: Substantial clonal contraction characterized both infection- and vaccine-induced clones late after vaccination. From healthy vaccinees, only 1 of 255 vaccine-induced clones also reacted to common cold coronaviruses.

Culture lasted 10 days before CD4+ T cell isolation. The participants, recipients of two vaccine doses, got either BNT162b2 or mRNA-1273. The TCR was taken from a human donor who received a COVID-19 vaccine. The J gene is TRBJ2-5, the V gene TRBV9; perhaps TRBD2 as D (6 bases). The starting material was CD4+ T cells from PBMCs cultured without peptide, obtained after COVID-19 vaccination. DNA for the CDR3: TGTGCCAGCAGCGTAGCCACGGGGGACCAAGAGACCCAGTACTTC. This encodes CASSVATGDQETQYF. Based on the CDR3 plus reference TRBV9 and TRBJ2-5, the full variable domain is DSGVTQTPKHLITATGQRVTLRCSPRSGDLSVYWYQQSLDQGLQFLIQYYNGEERAKGNILERFSAQQFPDLHSELNLSSLELGDSALYFCASSVATGDQETQYFGPGTRLLVL.